This T cell receptor beta chain comes out of a study of blood T cell repertoires in COVID-19. The CDR3 totals 14 residues. The germline CDR1 and CDR2 sequences are SGHRS and YFSETQ. V was cut by 1 base and J by 3 bases, with 10 bases left in between. Produced via immunoSEQ multiplex PCR; TCRdb's table is partial and in-frame only. The sample includes fewer than 250,000 clones, about 90% seen only once; the top ten take under 15%. Sequencing used PBMCs or T cells enriched from blood (not recorded which). The receptor's source is a woman aged 45-65 years with acute COVID-19. The V and J genes are TRBV5-1 and TRBJ1-2; D unresolved. The CDR3 region is CASSLMRSDYGYTF. The CDR3 bases are TGCGCCAGCAGCTTGATGCGGAGTGACTATGGCTACACCTTC.